Presented here are 12 T cell receptor beta chains from one specimen sequenced in a study of T-cell reconstitution after alpha-beta-depleted transplantation in children. Unique molecular identifiers were incorporated into the prepared TCRbeta library. TCRdb passed the PCR reads through MiXCR, listing each CDR3 protein once. The table lists 500,000 or so distinct CDR3 sequences, 30% to 35% of them singletons, with 2% to 2.5% in the top ten. The sequencing used PBMCs from the stem cell graft donor, collected from the stem cell graft. The source is a human donor who donated a stem cell graft to a child with aplastic anemia.

V is TRBV7-2 and J is TRBJ2-2, with D perhaps matching TRBD1 (5 bases). V lost 1 base to trimming and J lost 2 bases, with 8 bases between them. There are 15 residues in the CDR3. CDR1 and CDR2 from the germline V gene are SGHTA and FQGNSA. CDR3 protein: CASSLVGDNTGELFF. The CDR3 DNA follows: TGTGCCAGCAGCTTAGTAGGGGATAACACCGGGGAGCTGTTTTTT.

This sequence joins TRBV11-1 and TRBJ2-2; TRBD1 matches 10 bases. The CDR3 is 20 amino acids. Trimming at V came to 1 base and at J to 1 base, leaving 12 bases not matched to a gene. The germline CDR1 and CDR2 sequences are SGHAT and FQDESV (reference sequence). In nucleotides, the CDR3 is TGTGCCAGCAGCTTAGTCTATGGGACAGGGGTGGGGTTGAACACCGGGGAGCTGTTTTTT. The encoded protein is CASSLVYGTGVGLNTGELFF.

This clonotype was counted between two and nine times. V and J are TRBV6-5 and TRBJ1-3, with D possibly matching TRBD1 (5 bases). This CDR3 has 15 amino acids. V shed 2 bases and J shed 0 bases, with 8 bases lying between them. From germline, CDR1 is MNHEY and CDR2 SVGAGI. CDR3 DNA: TGTGCCAGCAGTTACACAGGCCGCTCTGGAAACACCATATATTTT. It encodes CASSYTGRSGNTIYF.

This clonotype came up a few times. The rearrangement joins TRBV5-1 to TRBJ1-1; D not certain. The CDR3 covers 14 residues. With 0 bases removed from V and 5 bases from J, the gap between germline ends came to 11 bases. Germline V gives CDR1 SGHRS, CDR2 YFSETQ. The CDR3 is CASSLDNPGTEAFF. The DNA for the CDR3 is TGCGCCAGCAGCTTGGACAACCCGGGGACTGAAGCTTTCTTT.

The rearrangement joins TRBV18 to TRBJ2-3; D tentatively reads TRBD1 or TRBD2 (5 bases each). Germline V gene lookup returns CDR1 KGHSH and CDR2 LQKENI. CDR3 length: 18 residues. Trimming shortened V by 6 bases and J by 0 bases, and 22 bases separated the two germline ends. The CDR3 region has the DNA TGTGCCAGCTCTACGAGGGACCCAGAGCAGCGGAGCACAGATACGCAGTATTTT. It codes for CASSTRDPEQRSTDTQYF.

The chain carries TRBV20-1 and TRBJ1-3; tentative D call: TRBD1 (6 bases). V shed 5 bases and J shed 3 bases, with 14 bases lying between them. The CDR3 has 14 residues. CDR1 and CDR2 (germline): DFQATT, SNEGSKA (reference sequence). The CDR3 DNA follows: TGCAGTGCTCTAGATACAGGGCATGGAAACACCATATATTTT. It translates to CSALDTGHGNTIYF.

V gene TRBV25-1 combines with J gene TRBJ1-4; tentatively, D is TRBD1 (5 bases). The CDR3 is made up of 12 amino acids. Germline V gene sequence: CDR1 MGHDK, CDR2 SYGVNS. V lost 8 bases and J lost 10, with 14 bases in between. The CDR3 reads CASGSPGAKLFF. CDR3 sequence (DNA): TGTGCCAGCGGGAGCCCCGGGGCAAAACTGTTTTTT.

V and J are TRBV15 and TRBJ1-1; possibly TRBD1 for D (6 bases). V lost 1 base to trimming and J lost 1 base, with 16 bases between them. From germline, CDR1 is LNHNV and CDR2 YYDKDF (reference sequence). The CDR3 contains 17 residues. The CDR3 nucleotides are TGTGCCACCAGCAGAGCGGGTACAGGGCCACAGAACACTGAAGCTTTCTTT. This gives the protein CATSRAGTGPQNTEAFF.

V usage is TRBV29-1 and J usage is TRBJ2-7, with 7 bases aligning to TRBD1. Per germline, CDR1 SQVTM and CDR2 ANQGSEA. Germline trimming cut 6 bases from V and 7 bases from J; bases unmatched to any gene: 15. The CDR3 spans 14 residues. The CDR3 DNA sequence: TGCAGCGTGGCAACAACAGGGGCCATTGGGGAGCAGTACTTC. Amino acids: CSVATTGAIGEQYF.

This rearrangement joins TRBV5-1 to TRBJ2-1, with 11 nucleotides matching TRBD2. Germline V gene lookup returns CDR1 SGHRS and CDR2 YFSETQ. The CDR3 totals 19 residues. J lost 1 base, V lost 0 bases, and 9 bases had no gene match. CDR3 bases: TGCGCCAGCAGCTTGGTTGTAGCGGGAGGGCCCGGGTCCTACAATGAGCAGTTCTTC. Translated, it gives CASSLVVAGGPGSYNEQFF.

The V gene is TRBV5-6, the J gene TRBJ2-7; 7 bases align to TRBD1. Per the germline V gene, CDR1 is SGHDT and CDR2 is YYEEEE. J was trimmed by 5 bases and V by 3 bases; bases with no gene match: 8. The CDR3 length is 14 residues. The CDR3 DNA is TGTGCCAGCAGCTGGCAGGGGGTGGCCGACGAGCAGTACTTC. Translation gives CASSWQGVADEQYF.

The rearrangement uses TRBV4-3 and TRBJ2-2; 11 bases are shared with TRBD2. The germline gives CDR1 LGHNA, CDR2 YSLEER. V shed 0 bases and J 6 bases; nucleotides not matched to a gene: 3. The CDR3 runs to 16 residues. CDR3 nucleotide sequence: TGCGCCAGCAGCCAAGATCAACTAGCGGGAGCCGGGGAGCTGTTTTTT. Its protein is CASSQDQLAGAGELFF.